This record looks at one TCR beta chain sequence and its context. The data are from a study of shared clonotypes between healthy human individuals. Measured with immunoSEQ multiplex PCR; TCRdb has only the in-frame clones, and not every one. The profile shows 2 million to 2.5 million clones, 95% of them singletons. This sequence was found in a man younger than 35 in good health. The sample taken for sequencing was naive CD4+ T cells sorted from blood. Documented subset: CD45RA+ positively selected.

The CDR3 region has the DNA TGTGCCAGCACTGACGGGACAGGGGGAAACACCATATATTTT. It yields the protein CASTDGTGGNTIYF. J is TRBJ1-3 and V is TRBV2, with 9 bases aligning to TRBD1. Germline V CDR1 and CDR2: SNHLY, FYNNEI. V trimming: 7 bases; J trimming: 4 bases; junction bases outside the gene matches: 5. This CDR3 spans 14 amino acids. The whole variable domain, remainder taken from reference TRBV2 and TRBJ1-3, is EPEVTQTPSHQVTQMGQEVILRCVPISNHLYFYWYRQILGQKVEFLVSFYNNEISEKSEIFDDQFSVERPDGSNFTLKIRSTKLEDSAMYFCASTDGTGGNTIYFGEGSWLTVV.